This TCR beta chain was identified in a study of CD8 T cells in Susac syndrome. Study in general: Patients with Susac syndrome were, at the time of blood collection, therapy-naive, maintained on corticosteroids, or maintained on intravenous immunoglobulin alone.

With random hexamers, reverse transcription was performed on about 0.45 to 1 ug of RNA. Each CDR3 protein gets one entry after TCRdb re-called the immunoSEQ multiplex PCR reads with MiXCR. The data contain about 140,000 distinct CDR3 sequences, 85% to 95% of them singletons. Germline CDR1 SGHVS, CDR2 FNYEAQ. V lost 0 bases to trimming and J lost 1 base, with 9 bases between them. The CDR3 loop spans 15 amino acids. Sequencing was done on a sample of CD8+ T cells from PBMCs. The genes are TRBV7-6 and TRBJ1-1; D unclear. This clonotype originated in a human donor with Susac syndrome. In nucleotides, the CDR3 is TGTGCCAGCAGCTTAGCGTTCGCTGAGAACACTGAAGCTTTCTTT. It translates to CASSLAFAENTEAFF.